This is a list of T cell receptor beta chains from one sample in a study of T cell changes during pregnancy in multiple sclerosis. The data were produced by immunoSEQ multiplex PCR, yet TCRdb's version contains in-frame clones alone and is incomplete. The repertoire consists of 75,000 to 95,000 clones, with approximately 89% occurring once and the leading ten covering 0.9% to 0.95%. The sequencing used peripheral blood, collected before pregnancy. These TCRs come from a female donor with multiple sclerosis, enrolled in a pregnancy study. Both conserved end residues are part of each CDR3. A D gene is named only where the DNA matches it firmly. Rows may omit the clone size; those that give it use once, few, many or a size class.

CDR3,DNA,J,size,D,V
CASRVAGGIYNEQFF,TGTGCCAGCAGGGTAGCGGGGGGGATCTACAATGAGCAGTTCTTC,TRBJ2-1,NA,TRBD2,TRBV28
CVSGLGFGEQYF,TGTGTAAGCGGACTAGGTTTTGGGGAGCAGTACTTC,TRBJ2-7,once,TRBD2,TRBV27
CASRSAGTGGYNEQFF,TGTGCCAGCAGGTCAGCCGGGACAGGGGGTTACAATGAGCAGTTCTTC,TRBJ2-1,NA,TRBD1,TRBV7-2
CASSRGLYEQYF,TGTGCCAGCAGCCGCGGTCTTTACGAGCAGTACTTC,TRBJ2-7,once,NA,TRBV7-6
CASSQTDRGWTKLFF,TGTGCCAGCAGCCAGACTGACAGGGGGTGGACAAAACTGTTTTTT,TRBJ1-4,NA,TRBD1,TRBV4-2
CASSQYLEETQYF,TGCGCCAGCAGCCAATACCTAGAGGAGACCCAGTACTTC,TRBJ2-5,NA,NA,TRBV4-3
CASSLAKNIQYF,TGTGCCAGCAGCTTGGCTAAAAACATTCAGTACTTC,TRBJ2-4,NA,NA,TRBV7-8
CASSLTSGFSADTQYF,TGTGCCAGCAGCTTAACTAGCGGGTTTTCCGCAGATACGCAGTATTTT,TRBJ2-3,NA,TRBD2,TRBV7-3
CASSPRTPEDEQFF,TGTGCCAGCTCACCACGAACTCCAGAGGATGAGCAGTTCTTC,TRBJ2-1,NA,NA,TRBV18
CASSDEPHTGETQYF,TGTGCCAGCAGTGATGAGCCACATACGGGGGAGACCCAGTACTTC,TRBJ2-5,NA,NA,TRBV6-1
CSARGSSYEQYF,TGCAGCGCCCGGGGTTCCTCCTACGAGCAGTACTTC,TRBJ2-7,few,NA,TRBV29-1
CSVMRDTQYF,TGCAGCGTTATGAGGGATACGCAGTATTTT,TRBJ2-3,NA,NA,TRBV29-1
CASSSRTGWDEQFF,TGTGCCAGCAGTTCTCGGACAGGGTGGGATGAGCAGTTCTTC,TRBJ2-1,once,TRBD1,TRBV27
CAWRRDEQFF,TGTGCCTGGAGACGCGATGAGCAGTTCTTC,TRBJ2-1,NA,NA,TRBV30
CAAGTGNNQPQHF,TGTGCCGCCGGGACAGGGAACAATCAGCCCCAGCATTTT,TRBJ1-5,NA,TRBD1,TRBV5-8
CAWGGGRNEQFF,TGTGCCTGGGGCGGGGGGAGAAATGAGCAGTTCTTC,TRBJ2-1,NA,TRBD2,TRBV30
CASSRTAPPYEQYF,TGTGCCAGCAGCCGGACAGCTCCACCCTACGAGCAGTACTTC,TRBJ2-7,NA,NA,TRBV28
CASSQDRRGTGEQYF,TGCGCCAGCAGCCAAGATCGCAGGGGGACTGGGGAGCAGTACTTC,TRBJ2-7,NA,NA,TRBV4-1
CASSFSGVSNQPQHF,TGTGCCAGCAGCTTCTCGGGAGTAAGCAATCAGCCCCAGCATTTT,TRBJ1-5,NA,NA,TRBV5-8